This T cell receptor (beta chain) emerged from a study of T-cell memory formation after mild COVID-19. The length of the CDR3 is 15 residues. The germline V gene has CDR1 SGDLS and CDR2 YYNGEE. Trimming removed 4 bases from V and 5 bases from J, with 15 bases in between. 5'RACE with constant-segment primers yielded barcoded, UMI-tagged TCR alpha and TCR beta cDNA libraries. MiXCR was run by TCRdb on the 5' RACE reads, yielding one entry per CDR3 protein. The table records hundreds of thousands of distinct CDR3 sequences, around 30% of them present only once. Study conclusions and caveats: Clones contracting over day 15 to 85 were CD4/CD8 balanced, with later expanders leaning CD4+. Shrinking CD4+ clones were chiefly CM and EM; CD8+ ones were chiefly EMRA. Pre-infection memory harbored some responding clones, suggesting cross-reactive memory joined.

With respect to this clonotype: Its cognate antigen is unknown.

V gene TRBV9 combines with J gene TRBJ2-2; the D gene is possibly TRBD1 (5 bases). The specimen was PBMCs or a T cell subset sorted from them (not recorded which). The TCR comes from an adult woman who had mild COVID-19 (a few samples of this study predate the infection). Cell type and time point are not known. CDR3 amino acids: CASSPMPGKTGELFF. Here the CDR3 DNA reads TGTGCCAGCAGCCCCATGCCAGGGAAGACCGGGGAGCTGTTTTTT.